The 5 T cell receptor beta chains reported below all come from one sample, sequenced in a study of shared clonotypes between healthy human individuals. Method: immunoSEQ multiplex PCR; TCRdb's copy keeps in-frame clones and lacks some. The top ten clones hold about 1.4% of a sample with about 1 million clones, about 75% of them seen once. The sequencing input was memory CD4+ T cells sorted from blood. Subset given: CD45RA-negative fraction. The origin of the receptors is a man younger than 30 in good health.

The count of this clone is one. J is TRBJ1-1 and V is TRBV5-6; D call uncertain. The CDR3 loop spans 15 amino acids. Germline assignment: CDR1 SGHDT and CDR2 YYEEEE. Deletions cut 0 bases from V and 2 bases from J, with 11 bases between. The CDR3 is CASSLGKDGNTEAFF. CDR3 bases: TGTGCCAGCAGCTTGGGGAAGGACGGAAACACTGAAGCTTTCTTT.

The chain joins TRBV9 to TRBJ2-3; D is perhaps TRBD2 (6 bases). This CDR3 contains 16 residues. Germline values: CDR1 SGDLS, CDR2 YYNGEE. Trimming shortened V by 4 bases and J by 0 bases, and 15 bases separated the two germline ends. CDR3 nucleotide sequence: TGTGCCAGCAGCCCTCGATGGGAGGCGAGCACAGATACGCAGTATTTT. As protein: CASSPRWEASTDTQYF.

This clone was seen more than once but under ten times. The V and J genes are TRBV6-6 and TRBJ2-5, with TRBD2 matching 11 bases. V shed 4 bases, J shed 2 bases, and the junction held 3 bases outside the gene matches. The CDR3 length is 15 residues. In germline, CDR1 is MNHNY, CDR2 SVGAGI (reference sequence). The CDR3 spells CASSSRLAGQETQYF. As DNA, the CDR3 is TGTGCCAGCAGTTCCAGACTAGCGGGACAAGAGACCCAGTACTTC.

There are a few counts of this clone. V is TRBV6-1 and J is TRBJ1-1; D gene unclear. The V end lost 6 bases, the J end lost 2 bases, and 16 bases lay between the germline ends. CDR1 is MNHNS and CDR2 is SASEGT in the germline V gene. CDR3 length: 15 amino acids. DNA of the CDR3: TGTGCCAGCAGGGTGTCCCGGGCGGGAAACACTGAAGCTTTCTTT. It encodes CASRVSRAGNTEAFF.

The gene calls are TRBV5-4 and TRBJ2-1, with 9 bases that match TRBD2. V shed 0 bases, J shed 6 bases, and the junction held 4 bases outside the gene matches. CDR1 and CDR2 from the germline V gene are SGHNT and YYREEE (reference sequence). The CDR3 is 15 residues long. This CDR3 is CASSLVAGGLNEQFF. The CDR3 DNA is TGTGCCAGCAGCTTGGTCGCGGGGGGGCTCAATGAGCAGTTCTTC. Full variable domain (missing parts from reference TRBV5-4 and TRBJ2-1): ETGVTQSPTHLIKTRGQQVTLRCSSQSGHNTVSWYQQALGQGPQFIFQYYREEENGRGNFPPRFSGLQFPNYSSELNVNALELDDSALYLCASSLVAGGLNEQFFGPGTRLTVL.